These T cell receptor beta chains were read from a single sample in a study of radiotherapy plus CTLA-4 blockade in lung cancer. Libraries were prepared by immunoSEQ multiplex PCR; TCRdb keeps only in-frame clonotypes and omits some of them. Counted here are approximately 100,000 clones, roughly 84% occurring once; the ten biggest clones make up roughly 2.5%. The sample in question was peripheral blood, obtained from a patient treated with radiotherapy plus ipilimumab. These receptors all come from a human donor with non-small cell lung cancer that progressed on radiotherapy plus ipilimumab. Some clones in this sample may be carry-over from other donors' samples. CDR3s leave out the opening cysteine and the closing phenylalanine or tryptophan. Only some rows state a clone size, as once, few, many or a class for expanded clones.

10	-	TRBV18	TRBJ2-7	ASSGRSYEQY
12	-	TRBV5-1	TRBJ1-5	ASSLAGGYQPQH
11	-	TRBV30	TRBJ1-1	AFRLYVNTEAF
13	-	TRBV6-5	TRBJ2-1	ASSQNLQSYNEQF
13	-	TRBV6-1	TRBJ2-7	ASSGSSGGAYEQY
11	few	TRBV13	TRBJ2-1	ASSFRQGNEQF
11	-	TRBV30	TRBJ2-5	AWMSQFQETQY
13	-	TRBV6-5	TRBJ1-2	ASSYSRALGHGCT
10	-	TRBV7-2	TRBJ1-2	ASSSRFYGYT
14	-	TRBV27	TRBJ1-6	ASSYRGGSYNSPLH
12	-	TRBV19	TRBJ1-5	ASSIRTANQPQH
14	once	TRBV12-5	TRBJ2-6	ASGLQGASGANVLT
13	-	TRBV19	TRBJ2-2	ASSISQGGTGELF
13	once	TRBV7-6	TRBJ2-3	ASSLQATSTDTQY
14	-	TRBV9	TRBJ2-5	ASSVGGTGVQETQY
11	-	TRBV5-1	TRBJ2-5	ASSFEGVETQY
12	-	TRBV28	TRBJ1-5	ASSSLGPHQPQH
15	-	TRBV9	TRBJ2-5	ASSVGPRAGIQETQY